This is a list of T cell receptor beta chains from one sample in a study of siplizumab effects on memory and regulatory T cells. TCRdb's copy holds only in-frame clones and misses some; the assay was immunoSEQ multiplex PCR. The sample carries some 97,000 clones, just over 90% recorded once. Sequencing was carried out using Tregs sorted from blood. The receptors were gathered from a human donor in good health. Both conserved end residues are part of each CDR3. The D gene is left open where the match is weak. Clone sizes are given selectively: once, few, many, or a class where the clone is expanded.

v_gene	j_gene	len	d_gene	abundance	CDR3aa	CDR3nt
TRBV6-6	TRBJ2-1	16	TRBD1	.	CASSFAWDRGYNEQFF	TGTGCCAGCAGCTTCGCGTGGGACAGGGGATACAATGAGCAGTTCTTC
TRBV18	TRBJ2-3	17	TRBD2	.	CASSPRTSGRSTDTQYF	TGTGCCAGCTCACCTAGGACTAGCGGGAGGTCCACAGATACGCAGTATTTT
TRBV30	TRBJ1-1	15	.	.	CAWSLKGGMNTEAFF	TGTGCCTGGAGTCTTAAGGGGGGCATGAACACTGAAGCTTTCTTT
TRBV10-3	TRBJ2-7	19	.	once	CAISEFGSLTRTNYYEQYF	TGTGCCATCAGTGAGTTCGGCAGCCTTACCAGGACTAATTACTACGAGCAGTACTTC
TRBV27	TRBJ2-1	18	TRBD1	.	CASSLVFVTGILYNEQFF	TGTGCCAGCAGTTTAGTTTTCGTGACAGGGATTCTCTACAATGAGCAGTTCTTC
TRBV10-3	TRBJ1-6	13	.	.	CAISDGDGSPLHF	TGTGCCATCAGTGATGGGGATGGTTCACCCCTCCACTTT
TRBV15	TRBJ2-1	12	.	once	CATSRVVNEQFF	TGTGCCACCAGCAGAGTTGTGAATGAGCAGTTCTTC
TRBV5-1	TRBJ2-1	17	.	.	CASSLAELAFSYNEQFF	TGCGCCAGCAGCTTGGCCGAGTTAGCTTTTAGCTACAATGAGCAGTTCTTC
TRBV6-5	TRBJ2-1	13	TRBD2	.	CASDIAGGYEQFF	TGTGCCAGCGATATAGCGGGAGGCTATGAGCAGTTCTTC
TRBV11-2	TRBJ2-5	14	TRBD2	.	CASSTGLAGRTQYF	TGTGCCAGCTCGACGGGACTAGCGGGACGGACCCAGTACTTC
TRBV7-9	TRBJ2-6	15	.	.	CASSHRVAGANVLTF	TGTGCCAGCAGTCACAGGGTGGCTGGGGCCAACGTCCTGACTTTC
TRBV7-9	TRBJ2-7	15	TRBD2	.	CASSSSGGFQREQYF	TGTGCCAGCAGCTCTAGCGGAGGGTTTCAGAGAGAGCAGTACTTC
TRBV10-3	TRBJ2-6	16	.	.	CAISETTGGGANVLTF	TGTGCCATCAGTGAGACTACCGGCGGGGGGGCCAACGTCCTGACTTTC
TRBV6-6	TRBJ2-7	15	TRBD2	.	CASSRRTSGLYEQYF	TGTGCCAGCAGTCGTCGGACTAGCGGACTCTACGAGCAGTACTTC
TRBV19	TRBJ2-5	15	TRBD2	.	CASSARREVGQTQYF	TGTGCCAGTAGTGCTCGGCGGGAGGTGGGTCAGACCCAGTACTTC
TRBV11-3	TRBJ2-5	14	TRBD2	.	CASSPTSAGETQYF	TGTGCCAGCAGCCCGACTAGCGCGGGAGAGACCCAGTACTTC
TRBV5-1	TRBJ1-1	15	.	.	CASSLPRAPNTEAFF	TGCGCCAGCAGCTTACCCAGGGCACCTAACACTGAAGCTTTCTTT
TRBV20-1	TRBJ2-3	11	TRBD2	.	CSGREGVTQYF	TGCAGTGGTCGGGAGGGGGTCACGCAGTATTTT
TRBV6-5	TRBJ2-5	14	.	.	CASSYRGGQETQYF	TGTGCCAGCAGTTACCGGGGCGGGCAAGAGACCCAGTACTTC
TRBV21-1	TRBJ1-2	14	.	.	CASSKDPPNYGYTF	TGTGCCAGCAGCAAAGACCCACCTAACTATGGCTACACCTTC
TRBV6-1	TRBJ1-2	15	TRBD1	.	CASFYGTASNYGYTF	TGTGCCAGCTTCTACGGGACAGCTTCTAACTATGGCTACACCTTC
TRBV28	TRBJ2-5	15	.	.	CASSLLGMGVETQYF	TGTGCCAGCAGTTTATTGGGGATGGGGGTCGAGACCCAGTACTTC
TRBV10-1	TRBJ2-3	15	TRBD1	.	CASSGQGQGGDTQYF	TGCGCCAGCAGTGGCCAGGGACAGGGCGGAGATACGCAGTATTTT
TRBV2	TRBJ2-5	17	TRBD2	.	CASSGARGQAGGETQYF	TGTGCCAGCAGTGGGGCCCGGGGGCAAGCGGGAGGGGAGACCCAGTACTTC
TRBV7-9	TRBJ2-6	17	.	.	CASTQGGVLSGANVLTF	TGTGCCAGCACCCAGGGGGGGGTTCTCTCTGGGGCCAACGTCCTGACTTTC
TRBV11-3	TRBJ2-2	17	TRBD1	.	CASSPGQGAPNTGELFF	TGTGCCAGCAGCCCGGGACAGGGGGCCCCGAACACCGGGGAGCTGTTTTTT
TRBV7-9	TRBJ2-1	19	TRBD2	.	CASSLALRSSGNLNNEQFF	TGTGCCAGCAGCTTAGCGCTAAGGTCTAGCGGGAATCTCAACAATGAGCAGTTCTTC
TRBV29-1	TRBJ1-3	13	.	.	CSVERESGNTIYF	TGCAGCGTTGAACGGGAGTCTGGAAACACCATATATTTT
TRBV5-5	TRBJ2-2	16	.	.	CASSLFRQTNTGELFF	TGTGCCAGCAGCTTGTTTCGACAGACCAACACCGGGGAGCTGTTTTTT
TRBV1	TRBJ2-4	18	.	.	CTSSRWRTSGISKNIQYF	TGCACCAGCAGCCGGTGGAGGACTAGCGGGATTTCCAAAAACATTCAGTACTTC
TRBV19	TRBJ2-3	15	.	.	CASSIGSGRTDTQYF	TGTGCCAGTAGTATTGGTTCAGGCCGCACAGATACGCAGTATTTT
TRBV7-9	TRBJ2-3	18	TRBD2	.	CASSSQIFSGASADTQYF	TGTGCCAGCAGTTCCCAGATTTTTAGCGGGGCGAGCGCAGATACGCAGTATTTT
TRBV2	TRBJ2-5	14	.	.	CASSEDWGLKTQYF	TGTGCCAGCAGTGAAGATTGGGGGCTGAAGACCCAGTACTTC
TRBV10-3	TRBJ2-5	14	.	.	CAISALGRDETQYF	TGTGCCATCAGCGCCCTCGGGCGCGATGAGACCCAGTACTTC
TRBV19	TRBJ2-1	12	.	.	CASSIVSTEQFF	TGTGCCAGTAGTATAGTTAGTACTGAGCAGTTCTTC
TRBV6-6	TRBJ2-7	12	.	.	CASFGASYEQYF	TGTGCCAGCTTTGGTGCCTCCTACGAGCAGTACTTC
TRBV11-3	TRBJ2-3	15	TRBD1	.	CASSVGQGFTDTQYF	TGTGCCAGCAGCGTGGGACAGGGGTTCACAGATACGCAGTATTTT
TRBV2	TRBJ2-3	15	.	.	CASSPLAQRADTQYF	TGTGCCAGCAGTCCACTAGCTCAAAGAGCAGATACGCAGTATTTT
TRBV7-6	TRBJ2-1	14	TRBD2	.	CASGTGGSYNEQFF	TGTGCCAGCGGGACGGGAGGTTCCTACAATGAGCAGTTCTTC
TRBV18	TRBJ1-2	16	TRBD1	.	CASSPPDRGKDYGYTF	TGTGCCAGCTCACCACCGGACAGGGGGAAGGACTATGGCTACACCTTC
TRBV28	TRBJ2-1	13	.	.	CASSLAHDNEQFF	TGTGCCAGCAGTTTGGCACACGACAATGAGCAGTTCTTC
TRBV2	TRBJ1-5	12	.	.	CASSVSDQPQHF	TGTGCCAGCAGTGTGTCGGATCAGCCCCAGCATTTT
TRBV20-1	TRBJ2-5	11	.	few	CSGRNQETQYF	TGCAGTGGGAGGAATCAAGAGACCCAGTACTTC
TRBV28	TRBJ2-5	16	TRBD1	once	CASSPWAGGKGETQYF	TGTGCCAGCAGTCCATGGGCAGGGGGCAAAGGAGAGACCCAGTACTTC
TRBV10-3	TRBJ2-3	13	.	.	CAISDQHVDTQYF	TGTGCCATCAGTGACCAACATGTAGATACGCAGTATTTT
TRBV6-1	TRBJ2-6	16	.	few	CASSETWGTGANVLTF	TGTGCCAGCAGTGAAACTTGGGGCACTGGGGCCAACGTCCTGACTTTC
TRBV19	TRBJ1-1	14	.	.	CASSAQGGNTEAFF	TGTGCCAGTAGTGCACAGGGTGGCAACACTGAAGCTTTCTTT
TRBV2	TRBJ2-5	17	TRBD1	.	CASSEVVRQGVQETQYF	TGTGCCAGCAGTGAAGTAGTGAGACAGGGTGTTCAAGAGACCCAGTACTTC
TRBV29-1	TRBJ2-2	15	TRBD1	.	CSVRLRGLDTGELFF	TGCAGCGTTCGACTGAGGGGGCTGGACACCGGGGAGCTGTTTTTT
TRBV7-2	TRBJ1-1	13	.	.	CASSRGVNTEAFF	TGTGCCAGCAGCCGGGGGGTGAACACTGAAGCTTTCTTT